This is a list of T cell receptor beta chains from one sample in a study of neoadjuvant anti-PD-1 for oral cavity cancer. Produced via immunoSEQ multiplex PCR; TCRdb's table is partial and in-frame only. The sample lists about 9,300 clones, roughly 70% occurring once. The starting material was tumor tissue, obtained before nivolumab (anti-PD-1) treatment. The origin of the receptors is a person between 40 and 85 years old with oral cavity squamous cell carcinoma. CDR3s include the opening cysteine and the closing phenylalanine or tryptophan. A D gene is named only where the DNA matches it firmly. Where a row states a size, it is once, few, many or the class of an expanded clone; other rows omit it.

J: TRBJ2-7; size: -; length: 13; V: TRBV7-8; D: TRBD1; CDR3: CASSPDRPGEQYF; DNA: TGTGCCAGCAGCCCGGACAGGCCGGGGGAGCAGTACTTC
J: TRBJ2-5; size: -; length: 23; V: TRBV15; D: TRBD2; CDR3: CATSRGLGQGGLAGGYIQETQYF; DNA: TGTGCCACCAGCAGAGGACTGGGACAGGGAGGGCTAGCGGGGGGGTATATACAAGAGACCCAGTACTTC
J: TRBJ2-7; size: once; length: 16; V: TRBV5-1; D: -; CDR3: CASRQRYLPSSYEQYF; DNA: TGCGCCAGCAGACAACGCTACCTACCCAGCTCCTACGAGCAGTACTTC
J: TRBJ2-3; size: -; length: 15; V: TRBV28; D: -; CDR3: CASRGLWLATDTQYF; DNA: TGTGCCAGCAGGGGACTCTGGCTTGCCACAGATACGCAGTATTTT
J: TRBJ2-5; size: -; length: 14; V: TRBV9; D: -; CDR3: CASSPPGSGETQYF; DNA: TGTGCCAGCAGCCCCCCCGGGAGCGGGGAGACCCAGTACTTC
J: TRBJ2-1; size: -; length: 16; V: TRBV19; D: -; CDR3: CASSRPLMGSYNEQFF; DNA: TGTGCCAGTAGTCGCCCTCTAATGGGGAGTTACAATGAGCAGTTCTTC
J: TRBJ1-1; size: -; length: 13; V: TRBV27; D: TRBD1; CDR3: CASSRTGNTEAFF; DNA: TGTGCCAGCAGTCGGACAGGGAACACTGAAGCTTTCTTT
J: TRBJ1-5; size: -; length: 13; V: TRBV30; D: -; CDR3: CAWRRGPNQPQHF; DNA: TGTGCCTGGAGACGGGGCCCTAATCAGCCCCAGCATTTT
J: TRBJ1-1; size: -; length: 15; V: TRBV28; D: TRBD1; CDR3: CASSGGDRWYTEAFF; DNA: TGTGCCAGCAGCGGGGGGGACAGATGGTACACTGAAGCTTTCTTT
J: TRBJ1-1; size: -; length: 12; V: TRBV19; D: -; CDR3: CASGVRNTEAFF; DNA: TGTGCCAGTGGCGTGAGGAACACTGAAGCTTTCTTT
J: TRBJ1-2; size: -; length: 13; V: TRBV5-5; D: -; CDR3: CASSTSGNYGYTF; DNA: TGTGCCAGCAGCACCTCAGGGAACTATGGCTACACCTTC
J: TRBJ2-5; size: once; length: 12; V: TRBV6-1; D: -; CDR3: CASSDVGETQYF; DNA: TGTGCCAGCAGTGATGTGGGAGAGACCCAGTACTTC
J: TRBJ2-2; size: few; length: 13; V: TRBV12-5; D: -; CDR3: CASGLAGTGELFF; DNA: TGTGCTAGTGGTTTGGCAGGTACGGGGGAGCTGTTTTTT
J: TRBJ1-2; size: few; length: 12; V: TRBV5-6; D: -; CDR3: CASSSEVYGYTF; DNA: TGTGCCAGCAGTTCAGAGGTGTACGGCTACACCTTC
J: TRBJ2-3; size: -; length: 16; V: TRBV19; D: TRBD2; CDR3: CASSDIAGAQGDTQYF; DNA: TGTGCCAGTAGTGATATAGCGGGGGCCCAGGGAGATACGCAGTATTTT
J: TRBJ1-5; size: few; length: 15; V: TRBV5-1; D: TRBD1; CDR3: CASRPGQGSNQPQHF; DNA: TGCGCCAGCAGGCCCGGACAGGGAAGCAATCAGCCCCAGCATTTT
J: TRBJ1-1; size: -; length: 14; V: TRBV5-6; D: -; CDR3: CASSFTNRVLEAFF; DNA: TGTGCCAGCAGCTTTACGAACAGGGTGCTTGAAGCTTTCTTT
J: TRBJ1-1; size: -; length: 13; V: TRBV5-1; D: -; CDR3: CASSADWNTEAFF; DNA: TGCGCCAGCAGCGCGGACTGGAACACTGAAGCTTTCTTT
J: TRBJ1-3; size: few; length: 13; V: TRBV7-6; D: -; CDR3: CASGGVTGNTIYF; DNA: TGTGCCAGCGGTGGGGTTACTGGAAACACCATATATTTT
J: TRBJ1-1; size: -; length: 13; V: TRBV4-1; D: -; CDR3: CASSLKGNTEAFF; DNA: TGCGCCAGCAGTCTCAAGGGGAACACTGAAGCTTTCTTT